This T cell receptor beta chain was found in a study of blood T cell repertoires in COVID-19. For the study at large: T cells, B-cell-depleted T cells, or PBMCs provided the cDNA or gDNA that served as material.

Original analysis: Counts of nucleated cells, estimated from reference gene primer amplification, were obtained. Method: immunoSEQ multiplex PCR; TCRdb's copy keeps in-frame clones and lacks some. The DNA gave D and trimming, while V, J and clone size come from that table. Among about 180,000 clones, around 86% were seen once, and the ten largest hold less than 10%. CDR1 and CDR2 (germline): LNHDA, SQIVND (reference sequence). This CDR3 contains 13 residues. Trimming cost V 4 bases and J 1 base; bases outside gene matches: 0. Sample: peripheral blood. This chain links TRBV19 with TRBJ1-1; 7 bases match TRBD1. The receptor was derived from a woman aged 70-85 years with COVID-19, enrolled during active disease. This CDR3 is CASSKGANTEAFF. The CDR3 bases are TGTGCCAGTAGTAAGGGGGCGAACACTGAAGCTTTCTTT.